This TCR beta chain was found in a study of blood T cells in healthy people across ages. Study overall: For every two T cells, template switching captured about one barcoded beta molecule.

Sample-barcoded 5' priming and a J-beta primer mix drove a second PCR of roughly 6 to 12 cycles. Samples each returned at least 3 million CDR3-containing paired-end reads. TCRdb passed the 5' RACE reads through MiXCR, listing each CDR3 protein once. The sample records a few hundred thousand distinct CDR3 sequences, roughly half being singletons. Sequencing was carried out using blood. This clonotype was sampled from a man aged 55 to 70 in good health.

For the CDR3, the DNA is TGTGCCAGCAAGAAGGGACAGGGGCGCTACGAGCAGTACTTC. Residues: CASKKGQGRYEQYF. The chain joins TRBV6-2 or TRBV6-3 to TRBJ2-4, with TRBD1 matching 10 bases. The DNA end is a closer match to TRBJ2-7, so the J assignment may be wrong. The CDR3 sequence is 14 residues long. Germline assignment: CDR1 MNHEY and CDR2 SVGEGT.